These 16 T cell receptor beta chains were all obtained from the same sample, sequenced in a study of graft-versus-host responses after intestinal transplantation. No antigen has been assigned to these receptors. The protocol was immunoSEQ multiplex PCR, while the TCRdb copy is restricted to in-frame clones and leaves out a portion. Among tens of thousands of clones, roughly 93% were seen once, and the ten largest hold around 0.18%. This material consisted of unstimulated CD4+ T cells sorted from spleen or lymph node cells, taken before transplant. The receptors were gathered from a human donor who was the organ donor for an intestinal transplant.

The rearrangement joins TRBV7-7 to TRBJ2-5; 8 positions match TRBD1. The CDR3 contains 16 residues. V lost 5 bases to trimming and J lost 2 bases; unmatched junction nucleotides: 10. In germline, CDR1 is SSHAT, CDR2 FNYEAQ (reference sequence). CDR3 DNA: TGTGCCAGCAGCCTTGGACAGGGTGGGGGACAAGAGACCCAGTACTTC. This translates into CASSLGQGGGQETQYF.

The chain uses TRBV11-3 and TRBJ2-3, with D perhaps given as TRBD1 or TRBD2 (5 bases each). V lost 1 base and J 7 bases, leaving 9 bases between the germline ends. The CDR3 is made up of 13 amino acids. The germline V gene has CDR1 SGHNT and CDR2 YENEEA. This CDR3 is CASSLAGTHTQYF. In DNA, the CDR3 is TGTGCCAGCAGCTTAGCCGGGACGCATACGCAGTATTTT.

Only one count was recorded for this clone. The chain has TRBV10-2 and TRBJ2-1; no clear D gene. CDR3 length equals 13 residues. Germline CDR1 WSHSY, CDR2 SAAADI. Between the trimmed V and J ends, which lost 7 bases and 9 bases, there was a span of 16 bases. The CDR3 is CASNFRAFGEQFF. The CDR3 DNA sequence: TGCGCCAGCAACTTCCGGGCGTTCGGTGAGCAGTTCTTC.

The V and J genes are TRBV11-3 and TRBJ2-5, with 7 bases aligning to TRBD2. The CDR3 sequence is 15 residues long. The V and J ends lost 0 bases and 5 bases, in that order; junction bases with no gene match: 6. The germline V gene encodes CDR1 SGHNT and CDR2 YENEEA. CDR3 residues: CASSLDAGAGETQYF. The CDR3 DNA sequence: TGTGCCAGCAGCTTAGACGCAGGAGCGGGGGAGACCCAGTACTTC.

The V and J genes are TRBV5-1 and TRBJ1-1; the match to TRBD1 covers 8 bases. Trimming removed 2 bases from V and 4 bases from J; junction bases left unmatched: 1. Germline CDR1 and CDR2: SGHRS and YFSETQ. This CDR3 contains 13 residues. The CDR3 is CASSFTGGTEAFF. The DNA for the CDR3 is TGCGCCAGCAGCTTTACAGGGGGCACTGAAGCTTTCTTT. Using reference TRBV5-1 and TRBJ1-1 for the parts outside the CDR3, the full variable domain is KAGVTQTPRYLIKTRGQQVTLSCSPISGHRSVSWYQQTPGQGLQFLFEYFSETQRNKGNFPGRFSGRQFSNSRSEMNVSTLELGDSALYLCASSFTGGTEAFFGQGTRLTVV.

This clone was observed a single time. This sequence joins TRBV4-2 and TRBJ2-7; a weak D match, TRBD1 (6 bases). V dropped 0 bases and J dropped 2 bases, with 14 bases sitting between them. CDR3 length: 16 amino acids. CDR1 and CDR2 (germline): LGHNA, YNFKEQ. CDR3 nucleotides: TGTGCCAGCAGCCAAGATCTCGGCAGGGGAACCTACGAGCAGTACTTC. This sequence encodes CASSQDLGRGTYEQYF.

The rearrangement links TRBV5-4 to TRBJ2-5; D remains unclear. Trimming shortened V by 1 base and J by 0 bases, and 7 bases separated the two germline ends. The V gene's germline CDR1 is SGHNT and CDR2 YYREEE (reference sequence). This CDR3 is built from 14 residues. CDR3 region: CASSLRVYQETQYF. The CDR3 coding sequence is TGTGCCAGCAGCTTGCGTGTCTACCAAGAGACCCAGTACTTC.

The V gene is TRBV6-1, the J gene TRBJ2-7; D unclear. Deletions cut 4 bases from V and 5 bases from J, with 18 bases between. The CDR3 loop spans 15 amino acids. CDR1 MNHNS and CDR2 SASEGT come from the germline V gene. This chain's CDR3 is CASSARPGFSHEQYF. In DNA form, the CDR3 reads TGTGCCAGCAGTGCCCGACCCGGGTTTTCCCACGAGCAGTACTTC.

This clone was counted a few times. The V gene is TRBV5-8, the J gene TRBJ1-5; 7 bases align to TRBD1. The CDR3 extends over 16 amino acids. After removal of 4 bases from V and 2 bases from J, the junction contained 9 bases not matched to a gene. CDR1 SGHTS and CDR2 YDEGEE come from the germline V gene. The CDR3 loop is CASSRRQGLGNQPQHF. Written as DNA, the CDR3 is TGTGCCAGCAGCCGCCGACAGGGCTTGGGCAATCAGCCCCAGCATTTT.

This clone was detected only once. This chain connects TRBV6-1 to TRBJ2-7; D remains unclear. The CDR3 runs to 12 residues. V lost 7 bases and J 1 base, leaving 8 bases between the germline ends. CDR1 and CDR2 from the germline V gene are MNHNS and SASEGT. The CDR3 sequence is CASTRASYEQYF. Written as DNA, the CDR3 is TGTGCCAGCACCCGGGCTTCCTACGAGCAGTACTTC.

The chain's CDR3 is CASSPGTFYEQYF. In DNA, the CDR3 is TGCGCCAGCAGCCCCGGGACTTTCTACGAGCAGTACTTC. The gene calls are TRBV5-1 and TRBJ2-7; D perhaps matches TRBD2 (6 bases). The CDR3 totals 13 residues. Looked up from germline, CDR1 is SGHRS and CDR2 is YFSETQ. V was cut by 4 bases and J by 3 bases, with 11 bases left in between. The full variable domain, its missing parts supplied by reference TRBV5-1 and TRBJ2-7, is KAGVTQTPRYLIKTRGQQVTLSCSPISGHRSVSWYQQTPGQGLQFLFEYFSETQRNKGNFPGRFSGRQFSNSRSEMNVSTLELGDSALYLCASSPGTFYEQYFGPGTRLTVT.

For the CDR3, the DNA is TGCGCCAGCAGCTTGGGAGCGGGGGGGCTTGGTGATACGCAGTATTTT. Translation: CASSLGAGGLGDTQYF. The rearrangement joins TRBV5-1 to TRBJ2-3; 10 bases match TRBD2. The ends lost 0 bases at V and 6 bases at J; junction bases unmatched: 7. The CDR3 totals 16 residues. CDR1 and CDR2 from the germline V gene are SGHRS and YFSETQ.

The gene calls are TRBV5-1 and TRBJ2-7; 9 bases align to TRBD1. The CDR3 contains 15 residues. Germline values: CDR1 SGHRS, CDR2 YFSETQ. The J segment lost 5 bases and the V segment lost 4 bases, leaving 10 bases of the junction unmatched. The CDR3 DNA reads as TGCGCCAGCAGCCCTATCGGGACAGGGCGCGACGAGCAGTACTTC. It encodes CASSPIGTGRDEQYF.

About this clone itself: The same CDR3 can be traced to other DNA sequences in this sample. The chain uses TRBV7-9 and TRBJ1-4; D remains unclear. V dropped 6 bases and J dropped 2 bases, with 16 bases sitting between them. CDR3 length equals 16 residues. Germline-derived CDR1 and CDR2 are SEHNR and FQNEAQ (reference sequence). CDR3 DNA sequence: TGTGCCAGCAGACAAAGCTACCTGGGGACTAATGAAAAACTGTTTTTT. The encoded protein is CASRQSYLGTNEKLFF.

This chain connects TRBV30 to TRBJ1-6, with no clear D. Deletions cut 0 bases from V and 10 bases from J, with 16 bases between. Germline V CDR1 and CDR2: GTSNPN, SVGIG (reference sequence). This CDR3 has 15 amino acids. CDR3 sequence (DNA): TGTGCCTGGAGTGTAGGGCAGGCTATCGGATCACCCCTCCACTTT. Translation gives CAWSVGQAIGSPLHF.

This sequence joins TRBV6-1 and TRBJ1-1; 7 nucleotides match TRBD1. Germline trimming cut 4 bases from V and 4 bases from J; bases unmatched to any gene: 6. The CDR3 is 14 amino acids. Germline assignment: CDR1 MNHNS and CDR2 SASEGT. The CDR3 coding sequence is TGTGCCAGCAGTGGACAGGGAGGAGGCACTGAAGCTTTCTTT. This sequence encodes CASSGQGGGTEAFF.